The sequence of this T cell receptor beta chain was determined in a study of T cell repertoires in cytomegalovirus infection. Study as a whole: Recently identified HLA-C-restricted CMV epitopes were among the peptides used. General observations from the study: Dominating the ex vivo response were TCR beta clonotypes that were CMV-specific and HLA-C-restricted.

This clonotype has more than one count but fewer than ten. What it recognizes is unknown. TCRdb re-called the reads with MiXCR, one entry per CDR3 protein. The repertoire has about half a million distinct CDR3 sequences, roughly 46% of them found once; the top ten carry about 39%. The germline V and J ends were trimmed by 5 bases and 6 bases, with 14 bases remaining between them. The CDR3 covers 14 residues. CDR1 SGHTA and CDR2 FQGNSA come from the germline V gene. The source material was cultured PBMCs, sampled from culture after CMV antigen stimulation. This chain uses TRBV7-2 with TRBJ2-1; tentatively, D is TRBD2 (5 bases). The TCR sequence derives from a human donor in good health (CMV status not recorded). Some clones in this sample may be carry-over from other donors' samples. The CDR3 DNA follows: TGTGCCAGCAGCCCGGGGAGTCTTATCAATGAGCAGTTCTTC. This codes for CASSPGSLINEQFF. The entire variable domain, with the rest obtained from reference TRBV7-2 and TRBJ2-1, is as follows: GAGVSQSPSNKVTEKGKDVELRCDPISGHTALYWYRQSLGQGLEFLIYFQGNSAPDKSGLPSDRFSAERTGGSVSTLTIQRTQQEDSAVYLCASSPGSLINEQFFGPGTRLTVL.